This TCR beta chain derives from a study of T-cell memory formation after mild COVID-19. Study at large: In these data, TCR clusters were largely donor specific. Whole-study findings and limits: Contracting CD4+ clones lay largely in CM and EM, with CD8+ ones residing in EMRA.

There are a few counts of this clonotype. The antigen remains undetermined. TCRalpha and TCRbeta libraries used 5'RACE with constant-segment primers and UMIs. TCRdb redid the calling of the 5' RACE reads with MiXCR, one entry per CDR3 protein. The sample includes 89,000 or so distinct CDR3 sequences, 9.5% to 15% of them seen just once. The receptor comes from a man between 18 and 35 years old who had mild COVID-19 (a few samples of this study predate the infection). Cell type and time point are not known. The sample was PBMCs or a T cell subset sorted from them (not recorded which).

The CDR3 bases are TGCGCCAGCAGCCAAGAGAGACTACCGACCGGGGAGCTGTTTTTT. Translating it yields CASSQERLPTGELFF. The rearrangement uses TRBV4-1 and TRBJ2-2; a possible D gene is TRBD2 (5 bases). The CDR3 loop spans 15 amino acids. Germline CDR1 and CDR2: MGHRA and YSYEKL. The V gene lost 0 bases and the J gene lost 5 bases, with 10 bases spanning the gap.